Listed below are T cell receptor beta chains from one sample, sequenced in a study of untreated major depressive disorder. The table came from immunoSEQ multiplex PCR; TCRdb's copy has only in-frame clones and leaves some out. The repertoire consists of around 13,000 clones, with approximately 91% occurring once and the leading ten covering approximately 0.8%. Specimen: CD4+ T cells from PBMCs. The origin of the receptors is a man aged 30 to 39 with major depressive disorder. The CDR3 runs from the conserved cysteine through the conserved F or W. The D gene is left open where the match is weak.

j_gene	v_gene	d_gene	len	CDR3nt	CDR3aa
TRBJ1-6	TRBV6-5	TRBD1	15	TGTGCCAGCAGTACGGACAGGGGAGTTAATTCACCCCTCCACTTT	CASSTDRGVNSPLHF
TRBJ2-1	TRBV7-3	TRBD1	15	TGTGCCAGCAGCTACGACAGGGGGGGCTACAATGAGCAGTTCTTC	CASSYDRGGYNEQFF
TRBJ1-2	TRBV7-9	NA	14	TGTGCCAGCAGTGGTTCGGGTGTCAACTATGGCTACACCTTC	CASSGSGVNYGYTF
TRBJ2-2	TRBV7-2	NA	15	TGTGCCAGCAGCACCAGGGCCGGGGGTTACGGGGAGCTGTTTTTT	CASSTRAGGYGELFF
TRBJ1-1	TRBV10-3	NA	11	TGTGCCGCAGGGAGGGGGACTGAAGCTTTCTTT	CAAGRGTEAFF
TRBJ2-7	TRBV4-1	TRBD1	14	TGCGCCAGCAGCTCACCGGGACAGGGCTACGAGCAGTACTTC	CASSSPGQGYEQYF
TRBJ2-7	TRBV6-5	NA	13	TGTGCCAGCACGGAGACAGGAACCTACGAGCAGTACTTC	CASTETGTYEQYF
TRBJ1-2	TRBV6-1	NA	14	TGTGCCAGCAGTGAAGTCCGGCTGGTTGGAGGCTACACCTTC	CASSEVRLVGGYTF
TRBJ1-4	TRBV6-5	TRBD1	15	TGTGCCAGCAGCCTTGCGAGGACAGGAGCCCTTGAACTGTTTTTT	CASSLARTGALELFF
TRBJ2-3	TRBV5-1	NA	15	TGCGCCAGCAGCTCCCGCGGGGCTAGCACAGATACGCAGTATTTT	CASSSRGASTDTQYF
TRBJ2-3	TRBV2	TRBD1	18	TGTGCCAGCGGGTATAATGGGGAGACAGGGGGCCTCGGAGATACGCAGTATTTT	CASGYNGETGGLGDTQYF
TRBJ2-3	TRBV6-1	NA	15	TGTGCCAGCAGTGCCGACAGGCTTCGCACAGATACGCAGTATTTT	CASSADRLRTDTQYF
TRBJ1-2	TRBV10-3	NA	15	TGTGCCATCAGTGAGTCCAGGACACAAAACTATGGCTACACCTTC	CAISESRTQNYGYTF
TRBJ1-1	TRBV30	NA	13	TGTGCCTGGACTTCGGGGGTGCGGACTGAAGCTTTCTTT	CAWTSGVRTEAFF
TRBJ1-3	TRBV2	NA	14	TGTGCCAGCAGTGAACTGGGGGCCAGAAACACCATATATTTT	CASSELGARNTIYF
TRBJ1-6	TRBV27	NA	17	TGTGCCAGCAGTCCAGGCTCAGGGTTTGTGTATAATTCACCCCTCCACTTT	CASSPGSGFVYNSPLHF
TRBJ2-3	TRBV15	NA	17	TGTGCCACCAGCAGCCCGATCCGGACGGGGAGCACAGATACGCAGTATTTT	CATSSPIRTGSTDTQYF